A selection of T cell receptor beta chains follows, all from one sample in a study of T cell clones after liver transplantation. Generated by immunoSEQ multiplex PCR, the TCRdb table keeps only in-frame clones and is missing some. The sample holds around 20,000 clones, over 75% seen once. Specimen: CD8+ T cells from blood, collected before liver transplant. The receptors come from a human donor who received a liver transplant. CDR3s include the opening cysteine and the closing phenylalanine or tryptophan. Each record gives: V gene, J gene, D gene, clone size, CDR3 DNA, CDR3 protein. A D gene is named only where the DNA matches it firmly. The size entry is marked missing in some rows and otherwise reads once, few, many or a size class.

TRBV7-9	TRBJ1-1	.	few	TGTGCCAGCAGCTTAGTGAAGGCCGGGGACACTGAAGCTTTCTTT	CASSLVKAGDTEAFF
TRBV2	TRBJ1-2	TRBD1	.	TGTGCCAGTAGGGACCCAGGGGGCGATAGTGCCCGGAACTATGGCTACACCTTC	CASRDPGGDSARNYGYTF
TRBV5-6	TRBJ2-7	TRBD1	few	TGTGCCAGCAGCCCGACAGGGGGCTACGAGCAGTACTTC	CASSPTGGYEQYF
TRBV27	TRBJ1-5	.	.	TGTGCCAGCAGTTTAACCTTCCGATCGGACGGGCATCAGCCCCAGCATTTT	CASSLTFRSDGHQPQHF
TRBV19	TRBJ2-1	TRBD2	.	TGTGCCAGTAGTATAATAGGGACTAGCGGGCTCAATGAGCAGTTCTTC	CASSIIGTSGLNEQFF
TRBV9	TRBJ2-5	TRBD1	.	TGTGCCAGCAGCGTCAGGGGGCTGGAGGACGAGACCCAGTACTTC	CASSVRGLEDETQYF
TRBV5-6	TRBJ2-7	TRBD2	large	TGTGCCAGCAGCTGGTGGACTAGCGGGAGATTGGTGTACGAGCAGTACTTC	CASSWWTSGRLVYEQYF
TRBV19	TRBJ2-1	.	.	TGTGCCAGTAGTATAGTGGGCCGGAGGGGCCGCAACAATGAGCAGTTCTTC	CASSIVGRRGRNNEQFF
TRBV11-2	TRBJ2-6	.	.	TGTGCCAGCAGCTACGGGTACTCTGGGGCCAACGTCCTGACTTTC	CASSYGYSGANVLTF
TRBV14	TRBJ1-1	TRBD1	.	TGTGCCAGCAGCTCTAACAGGGGCGCCCGGGCTTTCTTT	CASSSNRGARAFF
TRBV18	TRBJ1-1	TRBD1	.	TGTGCCAGCTCACTTGGGACAGGGGAAGGCACTGAAGCTTTCTTT	CASSLGTGEGTEAFF
TRBV7-9	TRBJ2-7	TRBD1	.	TGTGCCAGCAGCTTCCAGAGGCGGGACAGGGTAAAAGAGCAGTACTTC	CASSFQRRDRVKEQYF
TRBV29-1	TRBJ1-1	.	.	TGCAGCGTTGTCACCCTAGGCCAGTGGAACACTGAAGCTTTCTTT	CSVVTLGQWNTEAFF
TRBV4-2	TRBJ2-4	.	.	TGTGCCAGCAGCCAAGCCCCCGGGGCCGAGGTAACCATTCAGTACTTC	CASSQAPGAEVTIQYF
TRBV4-2	TRBJ2-3	.	.	TGTGCCAGCAGCCAAGATATCGGAGCAGATACGCAGTATTTT	CASSQDIGADTQYF
TRBV25-1	TRBJ2-1	.	few	TGTGCCAGCGGATTAGGGTTTCACAATGAGCAGTTCTTC	CASGLGFHNEQFF
TRBV19	TRBJ2-7	TRBD1	.	TGTGCCAGTAGTACAGGGACAGGGGGCTTCGACGAGCAGTACTTC	CASSTGTGGFDEQYF
TRBV7-9	TRBJ2-1	.	once	TGTGCCAGCACCCAAGTGAGGGCAGAAAGGTACAATGAGCAGTTCTTC	CASTQVRAERYNEQFF
TRBV5-1	TRBJ2-3	TRBD1	once	TGCGCCAGCAGTCCCGGACAGGGGGCAACAGATACGCAGTATTTT	CASSPGQGATDTQYF
TRBV4-1	TRBJ2-3	TRBD2	few	TGCGCCAGCAGCCCTTTCGGGGGGAGCACAGATACGCAGTATTTT	CASSPFGGSTDTQYF
TRBV12-2	TRBJ2-1	.	.	TGTGCAAGTCGCTCAACCCCGGGACCACCGGGGTTGGATGAGCAGTTCTTC	CASRSTPGPPGLDEQFF
TRBV5-1	TRBJ1-4	TRBD1	.	TGCGCCAGCAGTCGGACAGGGGGAAGGGGTGAAAAACTGTTTTTT	CASSRTGGRGEKLFF
TRBV28	TRBJ2-7	.	.	TGTGCCAGCAGTTTAACGGCGGGGCCGCCTTACGAGCAGTACTTC	CASSLTAGPPYEQYF
TRBV27	TRBJ2-1	.	once	TGTGCCAGCAGACCACTTAAAGGGAGCTCCTACAATGAGCAGTTCTTC	CASRPLKGSSYNEQFF
TRBV6-6	TRBJ1-1	.	large	TGTGCCAGCAGTTACATGAACACTGAAGCTTTCTTT	CASSYMNTEAFF
TRBV19	TRBJ1-5	.	.	TGTGCCAGTAGGCGGTCCCAGATAGGTAGCAATCAGCCCCAGCATTTT	CASRRSQIGSNQPQHF
TRBV6-5	TRBJ1-2	.	.	TGTGCCAGCAGTTACTCTACTGGGCAGAAATATGGCTACACCTTC	CASSYSTGQKYGYTF
TRBV7-9	TRBJ2-7	.	.	TGTGCCAGCAGCGCCCAGTACGAGCAGTACTTC	CASSAQYEQYF
TRBV27	TRBJ2-7	.	.	TGTGCCAGCAGTTTATCAGCGGCAGCTTACGAGCAGTACTTC	CASSLSAAAYEQYF
TRBV27	TRBJ1-5	.	medium-sized	TGTGCCAGCAGTGGTTGGGGCGGTCAGCCCCAGCATTTT	CASSGWGGQPQHF
TRBV7-9	TRBJ2-7	.	.	TGTGCCAGCAGCGTATCGTCCTGGGAGCAGTACTTC	CASSVSSWEQYF
TRBV27	TRBJ1-3	.	.	TGTGCCAGCAGTTTATTAGGGGGGCCTGGAAACACTATATATTTT	CASSLLGGPGNTIYF
TRBV27	TRBJ2-7	.	.	TGTGCCAGCAGTTTCTCCACGGAATACGAGCAGTACTTC	CASSFSTEYEQYF
TRBV28	TRBJ2-7	TRBD2	.	TGTGCCAGCAGCGACGGACTAGCGGGAGGGGGCGAGCAGTACTTC	CASSDGLAGGGEQYF
TRBV18	TRBJ2-7	TRBD1	.	TGTGCCAGCTCACCTCCGACAGGGGTCTACGAGCAGTACTTC	CASSPPTGVYEQYF
TRBV19	TRBJ1-1	.	once	TGTGCCAGTATCTTTGGACAGGAAGCTTTCTTT	CASIFGQEAFF
TRBV19	TRBJ1-2	TRBD1	few	TGTGCCAGTTGGACAGGGGAGTATGGCTACACCTTC	CASWTGEYGYTF
TRBV6-5	TRBJ1-2	TRBD1	.	TGTGCCAGCAGTTACTCGAAGGGACAGGGGGTCTATGGCTACACCTTC	CASSYSKGQGVYGYTF
TRBV28	TRBJ1-2	.	.	TGTGCCAGCAGTTCCCGGACCCTCACAGGACGGGCTAACTATGGCTACACCTTC	CASSSRTLTGRANYGYTF